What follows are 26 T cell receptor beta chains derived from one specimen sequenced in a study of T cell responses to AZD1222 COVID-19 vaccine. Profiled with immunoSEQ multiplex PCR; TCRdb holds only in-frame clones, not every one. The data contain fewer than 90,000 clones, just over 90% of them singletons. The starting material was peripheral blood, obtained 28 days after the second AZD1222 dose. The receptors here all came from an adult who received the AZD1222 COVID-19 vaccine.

For the CDR3, the DNA is TGTGCCAGCAGCAAAGTCAGGGGCTCATATTCACCCCTCCACTTT. Amino acids: CASSKVRGSYSPLHF. V usage is TRBV21-1 and J usage is TRBJ1-6; TRBD1 was called by the table and not checked on the DNA. TRBV21-1 is annotated as a pseudogene. The CDR3 runs to 15 residues.

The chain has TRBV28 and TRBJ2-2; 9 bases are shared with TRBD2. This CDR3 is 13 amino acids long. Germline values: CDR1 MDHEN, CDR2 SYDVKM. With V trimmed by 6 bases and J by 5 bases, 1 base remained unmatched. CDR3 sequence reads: CASRLAGTGELFF. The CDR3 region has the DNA TGTGCCAGCAGACTAGCGGGTACCGGGGAGCTGTTTTTT.

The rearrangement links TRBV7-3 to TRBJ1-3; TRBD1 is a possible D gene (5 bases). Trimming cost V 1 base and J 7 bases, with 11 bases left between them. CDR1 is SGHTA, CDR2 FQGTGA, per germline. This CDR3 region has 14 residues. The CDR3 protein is CASSLMGTGNTIYF. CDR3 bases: TGTGCCAGCAGCTTAATGGGGACGGGTAACACCATATATTTT.

CDR3 DNA sequence: TGTGCCAGCAGCTATAGCGGAGCCAGCAATGAGCAGTTCTTC. It yields the protein CASSYSGASNEQFF. The J gene is TRBJ2-1, the V gene TRBV4-2; D possibly corresponds to TRBD2 (6 bases). V was clipped by 5 bases and J by 6 bases, with 14 bases between them. The CDR3 is made up of 14 amino acids. Germline V gives CDR1 LGHNA, CDR2 YNFKEQ.

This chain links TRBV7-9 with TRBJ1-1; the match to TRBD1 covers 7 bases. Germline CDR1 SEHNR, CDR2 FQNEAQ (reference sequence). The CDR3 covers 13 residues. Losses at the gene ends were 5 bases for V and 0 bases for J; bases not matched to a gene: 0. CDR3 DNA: TGTGCCAGCAGCACAGGGGTGAACACTGAAGCTTTCTTT. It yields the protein CASSTGVNTEAFF.

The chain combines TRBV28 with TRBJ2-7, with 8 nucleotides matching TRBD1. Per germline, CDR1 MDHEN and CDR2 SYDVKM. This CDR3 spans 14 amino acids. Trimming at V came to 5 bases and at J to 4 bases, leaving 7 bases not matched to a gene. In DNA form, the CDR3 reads TGTGCCAGCAGTCCAGGGGGCGTGGAGTACGAGCAGTACTTC. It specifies CASSPGGVEYEQYF.

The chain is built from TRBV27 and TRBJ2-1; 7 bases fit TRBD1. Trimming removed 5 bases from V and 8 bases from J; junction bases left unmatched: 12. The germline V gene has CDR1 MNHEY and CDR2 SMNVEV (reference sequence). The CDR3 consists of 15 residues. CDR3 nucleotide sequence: TGTGCCAGCAGTGATCAGGGGGATAAGAGTTATGAGCAGTTCTTC. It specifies CASSDQGDKSYEQFF.

CDR3 nucleotides: TGTGCCAGCCACCGGGACAGCTTATACAATGAGCAGTTCTTC. Protein sequence: CASHRDSLYNEQFF. The V gene is TRBV16, the J gene TRBJ2-1; 7 nucleotides agree with TRBD1. The V gene end was trimmed by 8 bases and the J gene end by 4 bases; junction bases not matched to a gene: 8. CDR1 is KGHSY and CDR2 is FQNENV in the germline V gene. This CDR3 has 14 residues. Variable domain in full (rest from reference TRBV16 and TRBJ2-1): GEEVAQTPKHLVRGEGQKAKLYCAPIKGHSYVFWYQQVLKNEFKFLISFQNENVFDETGMPKERFSAKCLPNSPCSLEIQATKLEDSAVYFCASHRDSLYNEQFFGPGTRLTVL.

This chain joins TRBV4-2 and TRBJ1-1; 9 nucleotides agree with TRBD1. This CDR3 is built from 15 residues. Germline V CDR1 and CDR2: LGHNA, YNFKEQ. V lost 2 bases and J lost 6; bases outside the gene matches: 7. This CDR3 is CASSQTPGQGPEAFF. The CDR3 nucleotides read TGTGCCAGCAGCCAAACCCCGGGACAGGGACCTGAAGCTTTCTTT.

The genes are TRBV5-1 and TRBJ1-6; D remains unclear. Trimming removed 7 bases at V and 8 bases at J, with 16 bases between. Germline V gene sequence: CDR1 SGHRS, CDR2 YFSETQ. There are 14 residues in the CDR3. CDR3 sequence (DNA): TGCGCCAGCTCCGGCGGAGAATCGGATTCACCCCTCCACTTT. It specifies CASSGGESDSPLHF.

In DNA, the CDR3 is TGTGCCTGGAGTGGGGACAGAGGTGAAAAACTGTTTTTT. This gives the protein CAWSGDRGEKLFF. The gene calls are TRBV30 and TRBJ1-4; 7 bases match TRBD1. Germline assignment: CDR1 GTSNPN and CDR2 SVGIG (reference sequence). CDR3 length: 13 residues. The ends lost 1 base at V and 7 bases at J; junction bases unmatched: 3. The whole variable domain, filled in from reference TRBV30 and TRBJ1-4, reads SQTIHQWPATLVQPVGSPLSLECTVEGTSNPNLYWYRQAAGRGLQLLFYSVGIGQISSEVPQNLSASRPQDRQFILSSKKLLLSDSGFYLCAWSGDRGEKLFFGSGTQLSVL.

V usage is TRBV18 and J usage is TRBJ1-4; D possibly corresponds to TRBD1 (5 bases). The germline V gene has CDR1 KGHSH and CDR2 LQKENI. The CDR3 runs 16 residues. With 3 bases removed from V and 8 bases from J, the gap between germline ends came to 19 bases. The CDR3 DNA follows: TGTGCCAGCTCACCTTTTGGAGGGACCCAACAGGAAAAACTGTTTTTT. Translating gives CASSPFGGTQQEKLFF.

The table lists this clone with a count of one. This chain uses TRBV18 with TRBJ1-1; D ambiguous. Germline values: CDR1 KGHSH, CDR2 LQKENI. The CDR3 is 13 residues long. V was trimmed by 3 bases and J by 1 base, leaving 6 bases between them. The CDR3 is CASSPPSNTEAFF. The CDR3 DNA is TGTGCCAGCTCACCCCCCTCGAACACTGAAGCTTTCTTT.

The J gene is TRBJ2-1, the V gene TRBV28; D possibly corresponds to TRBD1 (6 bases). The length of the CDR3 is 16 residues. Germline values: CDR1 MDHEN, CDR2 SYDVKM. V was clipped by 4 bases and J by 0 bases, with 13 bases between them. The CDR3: CASSSTGIGSYNEQFF. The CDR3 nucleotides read TGTGCCAGCAGTTCAACAGGGATCGGCTCCTACAATGAGCAGTTCTTC.

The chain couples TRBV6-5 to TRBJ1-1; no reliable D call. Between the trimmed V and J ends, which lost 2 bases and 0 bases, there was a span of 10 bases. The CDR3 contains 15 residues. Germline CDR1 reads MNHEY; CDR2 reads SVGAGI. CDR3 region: CASSYRDTLNTEAFF. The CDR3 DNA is TGTGCCAGCAGTTACAGAGACACCCTGAACACTGAAGCTTTCTTT.

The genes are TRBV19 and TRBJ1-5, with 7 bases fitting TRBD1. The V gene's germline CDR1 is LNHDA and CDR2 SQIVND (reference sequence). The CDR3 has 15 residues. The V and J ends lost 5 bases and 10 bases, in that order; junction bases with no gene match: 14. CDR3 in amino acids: CASSSWTGPTEPQHF. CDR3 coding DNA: TGTGCCAGTAGTTCCTGGACAGGTCCCACGGAACCCCAGCATTTT. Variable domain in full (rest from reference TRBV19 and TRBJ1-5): DGGITQSPKYLFRKEGQNVTLSCEQNLNHDAMYWYRQDPGQGLRLIYYSQIVNDFQKGDIAEGYSVSREKKESFPLTVTSAQKNPTAFYLCASSSWTGPTEPQHFGDGTRLSIL.

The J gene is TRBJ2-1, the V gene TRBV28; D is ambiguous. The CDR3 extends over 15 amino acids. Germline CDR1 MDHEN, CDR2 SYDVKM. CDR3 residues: CATRPQQPALTEQFF. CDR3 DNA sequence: TGTGCGACCAGGCCCCAGCAGCCCGCTCTCACTGAGCAGTTCTTC.

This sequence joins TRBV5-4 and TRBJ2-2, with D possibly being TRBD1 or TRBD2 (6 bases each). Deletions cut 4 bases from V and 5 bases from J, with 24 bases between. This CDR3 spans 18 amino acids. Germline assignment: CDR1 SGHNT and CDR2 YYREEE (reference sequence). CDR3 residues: CASSQSKGGQPQTGELFF. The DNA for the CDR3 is TGTGCCAGCAGCCAGAGCAAGGGGGGCCAACCTCAAACCGGGGAGCTGTTTTTT.

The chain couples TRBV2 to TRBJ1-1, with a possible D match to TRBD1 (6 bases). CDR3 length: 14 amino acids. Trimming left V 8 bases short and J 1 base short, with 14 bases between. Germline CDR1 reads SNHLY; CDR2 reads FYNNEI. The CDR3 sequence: CASSLLGANTEAFF. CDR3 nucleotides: TGTGCCAGCTCCCTATTGGGGGCGAACACTGAAGCTTTCTTT.

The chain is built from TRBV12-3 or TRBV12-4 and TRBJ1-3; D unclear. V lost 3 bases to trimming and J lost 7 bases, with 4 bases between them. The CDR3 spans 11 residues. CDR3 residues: CASSLPNTIYF. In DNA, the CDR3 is TGTGCCAGCAGTTTGCCCAACACCATATATTTT.

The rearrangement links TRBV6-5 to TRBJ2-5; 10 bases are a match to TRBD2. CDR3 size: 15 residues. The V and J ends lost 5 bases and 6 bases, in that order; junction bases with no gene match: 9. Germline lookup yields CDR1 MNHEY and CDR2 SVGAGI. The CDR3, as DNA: TGTGCCAGCAGTCCGGCGGTAGCGGGAGGTCAGACCCAGTACTTC. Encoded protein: CASSPAVAGGQTQYF.

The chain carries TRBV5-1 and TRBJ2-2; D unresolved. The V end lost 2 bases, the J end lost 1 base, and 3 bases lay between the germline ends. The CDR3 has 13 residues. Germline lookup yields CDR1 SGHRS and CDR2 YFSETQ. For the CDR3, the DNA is TGCGCCAGCAGCTTAAGGAACACCGGGGAGCTGTTTTTT. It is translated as CASSLRNTGELFF.

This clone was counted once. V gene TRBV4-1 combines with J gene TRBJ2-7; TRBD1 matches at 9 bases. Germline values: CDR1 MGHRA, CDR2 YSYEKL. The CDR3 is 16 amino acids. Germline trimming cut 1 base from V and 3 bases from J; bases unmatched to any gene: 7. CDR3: CASSQVMGQGFYEQYF. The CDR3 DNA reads TGCGCCAGCAGCCAAGTCATGGGACAGGGATTCTACGAGCAGTACTTC.

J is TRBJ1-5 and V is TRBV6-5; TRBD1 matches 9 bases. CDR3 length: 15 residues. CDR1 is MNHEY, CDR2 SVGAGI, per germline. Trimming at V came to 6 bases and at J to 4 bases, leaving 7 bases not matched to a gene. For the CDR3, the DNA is TGTGCCAGCAGCAAGGACAGGGGCGAAAATCAGCCCCAGCATTTT. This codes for CASSKDRGENQPQHF.

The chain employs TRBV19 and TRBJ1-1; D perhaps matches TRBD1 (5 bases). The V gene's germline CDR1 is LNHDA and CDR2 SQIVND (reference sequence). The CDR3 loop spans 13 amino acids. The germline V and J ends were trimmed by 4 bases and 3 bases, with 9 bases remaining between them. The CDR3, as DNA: TGTGCCAGTAGTAGACGAGGGGACACTGAAGCTTTCTTT. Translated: CASSRRGDTEAFF.

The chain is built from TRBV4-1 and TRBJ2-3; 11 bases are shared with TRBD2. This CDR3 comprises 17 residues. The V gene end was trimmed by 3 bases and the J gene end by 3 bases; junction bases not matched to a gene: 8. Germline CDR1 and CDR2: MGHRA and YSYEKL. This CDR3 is CASSQRAGLAATDTQYF. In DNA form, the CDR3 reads TGCGCCAGCAGCCAGCGCGCGGGACTAGCGGCAACAGATACGCAGTATTTT.